This TCR beta chain is from a study of identical twins. Findings and limits, study-wide: Insertions ran lower in abundant cord blood beta clonotypes, though not in memory repertoires.

One entry per CDR3 protein results from TCRdb running MiXCR on the 5' RACE reads. The table has 1.5 million or so distinct CDR3 sequences, about 31% seen once. As to this clonotype: Its antigen is not known.

Sequenced sample: cord blood. The source is a newborn girl in good health.

The CDR3 loop is CASSLRDRSSGANVLTF. CDR3 coding DNA: TGTGCCAGCAGCCTCCGGGACAGGTCCTCTGGGGCCAACGTCCTGACTTTC. The chain links TRBV7-6 to TRBJ2-6, with 8 bases that match TRBD1. Germline V CDR1 and CDR2: SGHVS, FNYEAQ. The CDR3 is 17 amino acids. The V and J ends lost 5 bases and 0 bases, in that order; junction bases with no gene match: 6. Full variable domain (rest looked up from reference TRBV7-6 and TRBJ2-6): GAGVSQSPRYKVTKRGQDVALRCDPISGHVSLYWYRQALGQGPEFLTYFNYEAQQDKSGLPNDRFSAERPEGSISTLTIQRTEQRDSAMYRCASSLRDRSSGANVLTFGAGSRLTVL.